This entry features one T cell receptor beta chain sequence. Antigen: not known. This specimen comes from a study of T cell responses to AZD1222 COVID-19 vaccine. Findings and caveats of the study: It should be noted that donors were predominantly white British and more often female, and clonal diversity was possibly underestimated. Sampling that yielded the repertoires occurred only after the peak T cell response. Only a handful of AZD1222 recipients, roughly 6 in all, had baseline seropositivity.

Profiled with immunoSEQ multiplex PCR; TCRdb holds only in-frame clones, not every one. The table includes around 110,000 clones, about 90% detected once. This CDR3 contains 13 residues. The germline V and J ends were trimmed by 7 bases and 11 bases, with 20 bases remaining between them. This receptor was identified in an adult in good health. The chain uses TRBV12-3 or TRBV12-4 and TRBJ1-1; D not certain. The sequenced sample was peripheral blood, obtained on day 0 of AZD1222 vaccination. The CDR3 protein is CASNARNGLWAFF. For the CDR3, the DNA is TGTGCCAGCAACGCACGGAACGGATTATGGGCTTTCTTT.